The 20 T cell receptor beta chains in this list originate from one sample, sequenced in a study of T-cell memory formation after mild COVID-19. Using its own MiXCR run on the 5' RACE reads, TCRdb lists one record per CDR3 protein. The table includes 150,000 to 200,000 distinct CDR3 sequences, around 30% detected once. The sample comprised PBMCs or a T cell subset sorted from them (not recorded which). These receptors were obtained from an adult woman who had mild COVID-19 (a few samples of this study predate the infection). Cell type and time point are not known.

J is TRBJ2-1 and V is TRBV27; 10 positions match TRBD2. Germline V gene lookup returns CDR1 MNHEY and CDR2 SMNVEV (reference sequence). The ends lost 4 bases at V and 6 bases at J; junction bases unmatched: 9. The CDR3 spans 16 residues. This chain's CDR3 is CASSSNVAGGINEQFF. CDR3 bases: TGTGCCAGCAGTTCCAACGTAGCGGGAGGCATCAATGAGCAGTTCTTC.

V is TRBV20-1 and J is TRBJ2-4; D unclear. Trimming shortened V by 3 bases and J by 0 bases, and 12 bases separated the two germline ends. The CDR3 extends over 15 amino acids. Germline V CDR1 and CDR2: DFQATT, SNEGSKA (reference sequence). The CDR3 DNA is TGCAGTGCTAGGGGGATAGGTAGAGCCAAAAACATTCAGTACTTC. Its translation is CSARGIGRAKNIQYF.

The rearrangement joins TRBV7-2 to TRBJ1-5; D ambiguous. CDR1 SGHTA and CDR2 FQGNSA come from the germline V gene. The CDR3 sequence is 13 residues long. The germline V and J ends were trimmed by 4 bases and 1 base, with 5 bases remaining between them. The CDR3 here is CASSSYSNQPQHF. The DNA for the CDR3 is TGTGCCAGCAGCTCTTACAGCAATCAGCCCCAGCATTTT.

The table lists this clonotype with a few counts. The J gene is TRBJ2-5, the V gene TRBV9; tentative D call: TRBD2 (6 bases). The V gene lost 0 bases and the J gene lost 4 bases, with 13 bases spanning the gap. The CDR3 sequence is 15 residues long. CDR1 is SGDLS, CDR2 YYNGEE, per germline. The CDR3 is CASSVEEGRRETQYF. The CDR3 coding sequence is TGTGCCAGCAGCGTAGAGGAGGGCAGGAGAGAGACCCAGTACTTC.

The CDR3 spells CASSQEPISGGIHEQYF. CDR3 nucleotide sequence: TGCGCCAGCAGCCAAGAGCCGATTAGCGGGGGTATCCACGAGCAGTACTTC. The chain uses TRBV4-1 and TRBJ2-7, with TRBD2 matching 9 bases. This CDR3 has 17 residues. J lost 5 bases, V lost 0 bases, and 11 bases had no gene match. Germline assignment: CDR1 MGHRA and CDR2 YSYEKL.

This clonotype was counted a few times. The gene calls are TRBV13 and TRBJ1-2; TRBD1 agrees at 9 bases. V lost 5 bases to trimming and J lost 4 bases; unmatched junction nucleotides: 5. Germline V lookup: CDR1 PRHDT, CDR2 FYEKMQ (reference sequence). The CDR3 contains 14 residues. Written as DNA, the CDR3 is TGTGCCAGCAGCCGGGGGGGACAGGGCTATGGCTACACCTTC. Translation gives CASSRGGQGYGYTF.

This clonotype was counted only a few times. The gene calls are TRBV7-2 and TRBJ2-5, with TRBD2 as a possible D gene (5 bases). The V gene's germline CDR1 is SGHTA and CDR2 FQGNSA. The CDR3 extends over 15 amino acids. V was trimmed by 1 base and J by 4 bases, leaving 13 bases between them. The CDR3 protein is CASSLVTGEGETQYF. CDR3 bases: TGTGCCAGCAGCTTAGTAACGGGTGAGGGAGAGACCCAGTACTTC.

This clonotype has more than one count but fewer than ten. This sequence joins TRBV5-1 and TRBJ1-1; possible D gene TRBD1, 5 bases. With 3 bases removed from V and 9 bases from J, the gap between germline ends came to 18 bases. Germline CDR1 and CDR2: SGHRS and YFSETQ. The CDR3 runs to 14 residues. The CDR3 reads CASSSWPGEAQAFF. CDR3 DNA: TGCGCCAGCAGCTCGTGGCCGGGGGAGGCTCAAGCTTTCTTT.

In this sample, this clonotype turned up a few times. The chain links TRBV10-3 to TRBJ1-1; D possibly corresponds to TRBD1 (5 bases). The length of the CDR3 is 13 residues. Germline V CDR1 and CDR2: ENHRY, SYGVKD. Trimming took 6 bases from V and 2 from J, leaving 10 bases between them. CDR3 DNA sequence: TGTGCCATCAGGGGGACGGCCAACACTGAAGCTTTCTTT. Translated, it gives CAIRGTANTEAFF.

This clonotype was counted between two and nine times. The chain couples TRBV28 to TRBJ2-6; no definite D call. V lost 2 bases and J 1 base, leaving 9 bases between the germline ends. CDR1 and CDR2 from the germline V gene are MDHEN and SYDVKM. This CDR3 region has 16 residues. The CDR3 sequence: CASSLVRRSGANVLTF. The CDR3 DNA sequence: TGTGCCAGCAGTTTAGTCAGAAGGTCTGGGGCCAACGTCCTGACTTTC.

The sample holds many counts of this clonotype. The rearrangement joins TRBV15 to TRBJ1-2, with D uncertain. Germline V CDR1 and CDR2: LNHNV, YYDKDF (reference sequence). The CDR3 loop spans 14 amino acids. V was pared by 0 bases and J by 6 bases, with 11 bases between. The CDR3 DNA reads TGTGCCACCAGCAGAGAGAGGCTCGGGGATGGCTACACCTTC. Residues: CATSRERLGDGYTF.

V usage is TRBV7-9 and J usage is TRBJ2-7, with a possible D match to TRBD1 (5 bases). The CDR3 is 15 amino acids. Trimming cost V 1 base and J 5 bases, with 15 bases left between them. Germline CDR1 SEHNR, CDR2 FQNEAQ (reference sequence). Written as DNA, the CDR3 is TGTGCCAGCAGCTTAGAAGTTGGGGCATTCAACGAGCAGTACTTC. Residues: CASSLEVGAFNEQYF.

The chain recombines TRBV4-2 with TRBJ2-1, with 12 bases matching TRBD2. The CDR3 contains 17 residues. Germline assignment: CDR1 LGHNA and CDR2 YNFKEQ. V was clipped by 0 bases and J by 6 bases; unmatched bases: 6. CDR3 nucleotide sequence: TGTGCCAGCAGCCAAGAGGTCGGACTAGCGGGACCCAATGAGCAGTTCTTC. Amino acids: CASSQEVGLAGPNEQFF.

The gene calls are TRBV7-3 and TRBJ2-1, with TRBD1 identical over 7 bases. V lost 5 bases and J lost 5; bases outside the gene matches: 15. Germline V CDR1 and CDR2: SGHTA, FQGTGA. The CDR3 extends over 17 amino acids. CDR3 loop: CASSPRQGGVTDNEQFF. CDR3 DNA sequence: TGTGCCAGCAGCCCCCGCCAAGGGGGCGTAACAGACAATGAGCAGTTCTTC.

V gene TRBV20-1 combines with J gene TRBJ1-2, with 8 nucleotides matching TRBD1. Germline V gene data show CDR1 as DFQATT and CDR2 as SNEGSKA (reference sequence). The CDR3 is made up of 13 amino acids. After removal of 5 bases from V and 2 bases from J, the junction contained 4 bases not matched to a gene. The CDR3 loop is CSAGQGPNYGYTF. The CDR3 bases are TGCAGTGCTGGACAGGGCCCGAACTATGGCTACACCTTC.

This clonotype was seen a few times. V and J are TRBV6-2 or TRBV6-3 and TRBJ2-7, with TRBD2 matching 7 bases. CDR3 length: 13 amino acids. Trimming cost V 2 bases and J 4 bases; bases outside gene matches: 2. The V gene's germline CDR1 is MNHEY and CDR2 SVGEGT. The CDR3 DNA is TGTGCCAGCAGTTACGGCGGGAGATACGAGCAGTACTTC. Translated, it gives CASSYGGRYEQYF.

The chain couples TRBV7-8 to TRBJ1-5; tentatively, D is TRBD1 (5 bases). Trimming left V 3 bases short and J 5 bases short, with 8 bases between. From germline, CDR1 is SGHVS and CDR2 FQNEAQ. CDR3 length equals 13 residues. The CDR3 region has the DNA TGTGCCAGCAGCTTTTCGGGGGATCAGCCCCAGCATTTT. It translates to CASSFSGDQPQHF.

The chain is built from TRBV20-1 and TRBJ2-7, with D possibly TRBD2 on 6 matching bases. CDR3 length: 13 amino acids. Between the trimmed V and J ends, which lost 2 bases and 0 bases, there was a span of 8 bases. Germline assignment: CDR1 DFQATT and CDR2 SNEGSKA (reference sequence). This chain's CDR3 is CSARRDFSYEQYF. CDR3 DNA sequence: TGCAGTGCTAGACGGGACTTCTCCTACGAGCAGTACTTC.

The chain links TRBV20-1 to TRBJ2-7; 7 bases are a match to TRBD1. The germline V gene encodes CDR1 DFQATT and CDR2 SNEGSKA (reference sequence). V shed 0 bases and J 2 bases; nucleotides not matched to a gene: 31. The CDR3 runs 23 residues. In DNA, the CDR3 is TGCAGTGCTAGAGATATGGGGGATGACAGGGACCTTACAAAGGACCCTAGGCCCTACGAGCAGTACTTC. Its protein product is CSARDMGDDRDLTKDPRPYEQYF.

This sequence joins TRBV10-3 and TRBJ2-5; D possibly corresponds to TRBD1 (7 bases). Per germline, CDR1 ENHRY and CDR2 SYGVKD. The length of the CDR3 is 15 residues. Between the trimmed V and J ends, which lost 4 bases and 5 bases, there was a span of 17 bases. Here the CDR3 reads CAISGGGGAGETQYF. The CDR3 bases are TGTGCCATCAGTGGTGGAGGGGGCGCCGGGGAGACCCAGTACTTC.